These 29 T cell receptor beta chains share one sample of origin, sequenced in a study of identical twins. TCRdb redid the calling of the 5' RACE reads with MiXCR, one entry per CDR3 protein. The profile shows nearly 650,000 distinct CDR3 sequences, around 7.5% of them singletons. The data were also submitted as part of a second study, on yellow fever vaccine responses in identical twins.

The sequenced material came from PBMCs. These receptors all stem from a woman aged 18-35 years in good health.

This clonotype has only a few counts. The V and J genes are TRBV29-1 and TRBJ1-1, with unresolved D. V was pared by 1 base and J by 3 bases, with 12 bases between. This CDR3 comprises 14 residues. Looked up from germline, CDR1 is SQVTM and CDR2 is ANQGSEA. This chain's CDR3 is CSVEGRIVHTEAFF. The CDR3 nucleotides read TGCAGCGTTGAAGGCCGAATAGTCCACACTGAAGCTTTCTTT.

V gene TRBV5-1 combines with J gene TRBJ1-6; TRBD1 agrees at 7 bases. This CDR3 has 16 residues. Germline loops: CDR1 SGHRS, CDR2 YFSETQ. Trimming took 0 bases from V and 10 from J; bases not matched to a gene: 10. CDR3 in DNA: TGCGCCAGCAGCTTGGATTTTGACAGGGTGGGATCACCCCTCCACTTT. Its protein is CASSLDFDRVGSPLHF.

The chain is built from TRBV5-1 and TRBJ1-1, with TRBD1 matching over 8 bases. Germline V gene data show CDR1 as SGHRS and CDR2 as YFSETQ. This CDR3 has 16 amino acids. After removal of 3 bases from V and 0 bases from J, the junction contained 7 bases not matched to a gene. In DNA form, the CDR3 reads TGCGCCAGCAGCTGGGGACAGGAAGAAATGAACACTGAAGCTTTCTTT. Its translation: CASSWGQEEMNTEAFF.

V usage is TRBV6-1 and J usage is TRBJ2-1; tentative D call: TRBD1 (6 bases). The CDR3 consists of 16 residues. Germline values: CDR1 MNHNS, CDR2 SASEGT. V lost 3 bases to trimming and J lost 0 bases, with 12 bases between them. This CDR3 is CASSDHDRHSYNEQFF. The CDR3 coding sequence is TGTGCCAGCAGTGATCACGACAGGCACTCCTACAATGAGCAGTTCTTC.

The chain recombines TRBV6-2 or TRBV6-3 with TRBJ2-7, with 12 bases aligning to TRBD2. This CDR3 comprises 15 residues. The ends lost 0 bases at V and 7 bases at J; junction bases unmatched: 4. Germline CDR1 is MNHEY and CDR2 is SVGEGT. CDR3 in DNA: TGTGCCAGCAGTTACTCGACTAGCGGGAGAACAGAGCAGTACTTC. Its protein is CASSYSTSGRTEQYF.

The sample holds a few counts of this clonotype. This chain connects TRBV20-1 to TRBJ2-1, with D perhaps TRBD2 (6 bases). Germline V lookup: CDR1 DFQATT, CDR2 SNEGSKA (reference sequence). Trimming removed 8 bases at V and 9 bases at J, with 14 bases between. The CDR3 spans 11 residues. DNA of the CDR3: TGCAGTACTGGGACTTGGGGTGAGCAGTTCTTC. Protein sequence: CSTGTWGEQFF.

V and J are TRBV5-1 and TRBJ2-5, with TRBD1 identical over 8 bases. The V and J ends lost 4 bases and 2 bases, in that order; junction bases with no gene match: 4. CDR1 is SGHRS, CDR2 YFSETQ, per germline. The CDR3 consists of 14 residues. In DNA, the CDR3 is TGCGCCAGCAGCATATGGACAGGGCAAGAGACCCAGTACTTC. Protein: CASSIWTGQETQYF.

Comments on this clonotype: The likely explanation is a read error, given a far larger clone one base away. The J gene is TRBJ2-1, the V gene TRBV3-1; 8 bases match TRBD2. Germline-derived CDR1 and CDR2 are LGHDT and YNNKEL (reference sequence). This CDR3 comprises 15 residues. CDR3 sequence: CATSLTSGGYNEQFF. Here the CDR3 DNA reads TGTGCCACCAGCCTTACTAGCGGTGGATACAATGAGCAGTTCTTC.

At least ten counts were recorded for this clonotype. The chain uses TRBV10-3 and TRBJ2-1; D unclear. Trimming pared 1 base from V and 6 bases from J, leaving 16 bases between. Germline V gives CDR1 ENHRY, CDR2 SYGVKD. The CDR3 consists of 16 residues. The CDR3 sequence is CAISELVRANFNEQFF. In DNA form, the CDR3 reads TGTGCCATCAGTGAGTTGGTCCGCGCCAATTTCAATGAGCAGTTCTTC.

There are a few counts of this clonotype. The chain employs TRBV7-8 and TRBJ2-1; 7 nucleotides align to TRBD2. Germline-derived CDR1 and CDR2 are SGHVS and FQNEAQ. The CDR3 is 16 amino acids. V was pared by 2 bases and J by 3 bases, with 7 bases of the junction left unmatched. The CDR3 region is CASSLTVSGRYNEQFF. As DNA, the CDR3 is TGTGCCAGCAGCTTAACCGTTAGCGGGCGCTACAATGAGCAGTTCTTC.

This clonotype has only a few counts. The V call is TRBV20-1, the J call TRBJ2-1; 12 positions match TRBD2. V shed 0 bases and J 3 bases; nucleotides not matched to a gene: 9. The CDR3 runs 18 residues. Germline V gene lookup returns CDR1 DFQATT and CDR2 SNEGSKA (reference sequence). The CDR3 loop is CSARDPGLAGGNYNEQFF. The CDR3 nucleotides read TGCAGTGCTAGAGACCCGGGCCTAGCGGGAGGGAACTACAATGAGCAGTTCTTC.

This clonotype was picked up many times. The V call is TRBV12-3 or TRBV12-4, the J call TRBJ1-2, with no clear D. This CDR3 spans 13 amino acids. V shed 4 bases and J shed 8 bases, with 14 bases lying between them. CDR3 protein: CASSSDKPGGYTF. The DNA for the CDR3 is TGTGCCAGCAGTTCCGACAAACCAGGAGGCTACACCTTC.

This clonotype appeared a few times. V and J are TRBV11-2 and TRBJ2-7, with TRBD2 matching over 7 bases. There are 14 residues in the CDR3. CDR1 is SGHAT, CDR2 FQNNGV, per germline. The junction had 10 bases not matched to a gene; V was cut back by 5 bases and J by 6 bases. CDR3 in amino acids: CASSPKTSPLEQYV. DNA for the CDR3: TGTGCCAGCAGCCCTAAGACTAGCCCCCTCGAGCAGTACGTC.

The chain carries TRBV5-1 and TRBJ2-7; 7 bases map to TRBD1. The ends lost 4 bases at V and 0 bases at J; junction bases unmatched: 7. In germline, CDR1 is SGHRS, CDR2 YFSETQ. This CDR3 comprises 15 residues. Here the CDR3 DNA reads TGCGCCAGCAGCACCTCGACAGGGAGCTCCTACGAGCAGTACTTC. It encodes CASSTSTGSSYEQYF.

This rearrangement joins TRBV29-1 to TRBJ2-5; no clear D gene. The CDR3 consists of 12 residues. The ends were cut back, 4 bases at V and 4 bases at J, with 10 bases in the middle. The germline V gene has CDR1 SQVTM and CDR2 ANQGSEA. CDR3 nucleotides: TGCAGCGTTGCCTCCGTTGTAGAGACCCAGTACTTC. Protein product: CSVASVVETQYF. Drawing the rest from reference TRBV29-1 and TRBJ2-5, the complete variable domain is SAVISQKPSRDICQRGTSLTIQCQVDSQVTMMFWYRQQPGQSLTLIATANQGSEATYESGFVIDKFPISRPNLTFSTLTVSNMSPEDSSIYLCSVASVVETQYFGPGTRLLVL.

This clonotype came up many times. The chain employs TRBV18 and TRBJ1-1; D call uncertain. The CDR3 sequence is 11 residues long. The V gene's germline CDR1 is KGHSH and CDR2 LQKENI. The V gene lost 2 bases and the J gene lost 8 bases, with 6 bases spanning the gap. The CDR3 DNA is TGTGCCAGCTCACCAGAAAAAGAAGCTTTCTTT. It yields the protein CASSPEKEAFF.

This clonotype has more than one count but fewer than ten. The chain uses TRBV3-1 and TRBJ2-6, with D unresolved. CDR3 length: 16 amino acids. Germline V gene lookup returns CDR1 LGHDT and CDR2 YNNKEL (reference sequence). V was shortened by 0 bases and J by 3 bases, with 9 bases between the two germline ends. DNA for the CDR3: TGTGCCAGCAGCCAAGATTGGGGAAATGGGGCCAACGTCCTGACTTTC. Amino acids: CASSQDWGNGANVLTF.

This rearrangement joins TRBV29-1 to TRBJ2-2, with D possibly TRBD1 on 6 matching bases. The CDR3 is made up of 12 amino acids. CDR1 and CDR2 from the germline V gene are SQVTM and ANQGSEA. The CDR3 here is CVGTRGNGELFF. The DNA for the CDR3 is TGCGTCGGGACCAGGGGAAACGGGGAGCTGTTTTTT.

A few counts support this clonotype. J is TRBJ2-5 and V is TRBV10-3, with 7 nucleotides matching TRBD2. Germline trimming cut 10 bases from V and 1 base from J; bases unmatched to any gene: 6. Germline V gene lookup returns CDR1 ENHRY and CDR2 SYGVKD. CDR3 size: 13 residues. The CDR3 sequence is CATAGTTQETQYF. CDR3 nucleotides: TGTGCCACTGCCGGGACTACCCAAGAGACCCAGTACTTC.

The rearrangement uses TRBV28 and TRBJ2-2, with TRBD1 identical over 7 bases. This CDR3 region has 18 residues. The V and J ends lost 6 bases and 3 bases, in that order; junction bases with no gene match: 16. Germline CDR1 MDHEN, CDR2 SYDVKM. The CDR3 nucleotides are TGTGCCAGCAGCTATCGGACAGGATTAGCGAGGGACACCGGGGAGCTGTTTTTT. Translated: CASSYRTGLARDTGELFF.

The J gene is TRBJ2-7, the V gene TRBV7-3, with D possibly TRBD2 on 6 matching bases. The CDR3 is made up of 16 amino acids. V was clipped by 0 bases and J by 6 bases, with 18 bases between them. Germline V gene sequence: CDR1 SGHTA, CDR2 FQGTGA. The CDR3: CASSLTPGRGVSEQYF. The CDR3 DNA follows: TGTGCCAGCAGCTTAACCCCTGGGCGGGGAGTCTCCGAGCAGTACTTC.

This clonotype has a count of ten or more. The V gene is TRBV11-1, the J gene TRBJ2-5; D unresolved. Trimming cost V 4 bases and J 2 bases, with 23 bases left between them. The CDR3 spans 18 residues. Germline lookup yields CDR1 SGHAT and CDR2 FQDESV (reference sequence). The CDR3 loop reads CASSSNSLYVAHQETQYF. The CDR3 DNA follows: TGTGCCAGCAGCTCCAATAGCCTATATGTGGCACATCAAGAGACCCAGTACTTC.

This clonotype was counted between two and nine times. The V and J genes are TRBV2 and TRBJ2-1, with TRBD2 identical over 16 bases. Germline-derived CDR1 and CDR2 are SNHLY and FYNNEI. The CDR3 sequence is 18 residues long. The V gene end was trimmed by 3 bases and the J gene end by 0 bases; junction bases not matched to a gene: 2. CDR3 residues: CASSEGLAGGSSYNEQFF. CDR3 coding DNA: TGTGCCAGCAGTGAGGGACTAGCGGGAGGGAGCTCCTACAATGAGCAGTTCTTC.

This clonotype was recorded a few times. The V and J genes are TRBV10-3 and TRBJ1-2, with D tentatively TRBD1 (5 bases). Trimming took off 10 bases at V and 6 bases at J, with 24 bases between the two ends. The length of the CDR3 is 15 residues. In germline, CDR1 is ENHRY, CDR2 SYGVKD. CDR3 bases: TGTGCCACCACCCGGGACTTACCCCTGTCCGATGGCTACACCTTC. This encodes CATTRDLPLSDGYTF.

This clonotype was detected only a few times. This chain uses TRBV11-2 with TRBJ2-7; D perhaps matches TRBD1 (5 bases). This CDR3 is 14 amino acids long. Trimming shortened V by 2 bases and J by 2 bases, and 10 bases separated the two germline ends. Germline-derived CDR1 and CDR2 are SGHAT and FQNNGV. This CDR3 reads CASSLFRVPYEQYV. The CDR3 coding sequence is TGTGCCAGCAGCTTATTCAGGGTCCCCTACGAGCAGTACGTC.

This clonotype was seen repeatedly, ten times or more. J is TRBJ2-3 and V is TRBV10-3; D is ambiguous. The CDR3 is made up of 13 amino acids. Looked up from germline, CDR1 is ENHRY and CDR2 is SYGVKD. The V end was cut by 5 bases, the J end by 2 bases, with 8 bases between. CDR3 nucleotides: TGTGCCATCAGTCCCGGAACCACAGATACGCAGTATTTT. It is translated as CAISPGTTDTQYF.

The genes are TRBV19 and TRBJ2-7; 9 bases fit TRBD2. CDR1 is LNHDA and CDR2 is SQIVND in the germline V gene (reference sequence). The V gene end was trimmed by 3 bases and the J gene end by 3 bases; junction bases not matched to a gene: 15. The CDR3 spans 18 residues. The CDR3 coding sequence is TGTGCCAGTAGTATCAGTCTTGGTTGGGCTAGCGGGATCTACGAGCAGTACTTC. It is translated as CASSISLGWASGIYEQYF. Supplemented by reference TRBV19 and TRBJ2-7, the full variable domain reads DGGITQSPKYLFRKEGQNVTLSCEQNLNHDAMYWYRQDPGQGLRLIYYSQIVNDFQKGDIAEGYSVSREKKESFPLTVTSAQKNPTAFYLCASSISLGWASGIYEQYFGPGTRLTVT.

V usage is TRBV11-1 and J usage is TRBJ2-1; TRBD2 aligns across 14 bases. Germline CDR1 and CDR2: SGHAT and FQDESV (reference sequence). The CDR3 consists of 18 residues. V shed 1 base, J shed 2 bases, and the junction held 4 bases outside the gene matches. CDR3 DNA sequence: TGTGCCAGCAGCTTAGGGGAGACTAGCGGGAGGGCCTACAATGAGCAGTTCTTC. This encodes CASSLGETSGRAYNEQFF. The variable domain in full, completed from reference TRBV11-1 and TRBJ2-1, reads EAEVAQSPRYKITEKSQAVAFWCDPISGHATLYWYRQILGQGPELLVQFQDESVVDDSQLPKDRFSAERLKGVDSTLKIQPAELGDSAMYLCASSLGETSGRAYNEQFFGPGTRLTVL.

This clonotype was counted only a few times. The V and J genes are TRBV3-1 and TRBJ2-1; 9 bases align to TRBD2. The J segment lost 0 bases and the V segment lost 8 bases, leaving 23 bases of the junction unmatched. The CDR3 is made up of 21 amino acids. In germline, CDR1 is LGHDT, CDR2 YNNKEL (reference sequence). The CDR3 sequence: CASSKGIGGGARGSSYNEQFF. In DNA, the CDR3 is TGTGCCAGCTCGAAGGGAATTGGCGGGGGGGCCAGGGGAAGCTCCTACAATGAGCAGTTCTTC.